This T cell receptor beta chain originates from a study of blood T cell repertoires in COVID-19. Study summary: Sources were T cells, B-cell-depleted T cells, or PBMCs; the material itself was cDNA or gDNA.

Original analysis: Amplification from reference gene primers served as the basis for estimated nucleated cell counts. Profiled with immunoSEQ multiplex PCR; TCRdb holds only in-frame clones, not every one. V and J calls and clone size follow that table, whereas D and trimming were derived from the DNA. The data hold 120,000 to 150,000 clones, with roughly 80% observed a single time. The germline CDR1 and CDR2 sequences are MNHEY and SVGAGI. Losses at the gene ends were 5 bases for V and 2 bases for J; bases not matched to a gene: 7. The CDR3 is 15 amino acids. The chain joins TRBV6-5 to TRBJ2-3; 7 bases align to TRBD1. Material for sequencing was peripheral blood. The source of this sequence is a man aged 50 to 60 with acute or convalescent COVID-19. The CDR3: CASSPGQTFTDTQYF. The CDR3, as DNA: TGTGCCAGCAGTCCGGGACAGACCTTCACAGATACGCAGTATTTT.